A selection of T cell receptor beta chains follows, all from one sample in a study of shared clonotypes between healthy human individuals. Assay used: immunoSEQ multiplex PCR; TCRdb lists only in-frame clones, some missing. The repertoire holds roughly 1.4 million clones, approximately 98.5% seen once, with 0.36% in the top ten. Sequenced: naive CD4+ T cells sorted from blood. Receptors were obtained from a man in his thirties or forties in good health. Both conserved end residues are trimmed from each CDR3. The D gene is left open where the match is weak. Size is omitted from some rows. Given values are once, few, many or a class for expanded clones.

d_call v_call clone_size cdr3_aa
- TRBV5-1 - ASSFTGISYNEQF
- TRBV10-1 once ALCGGGNTIY
- TRBV5-6 - ASSLFKGVWDEQF
TRBD2 TRBV5-5 - ASAKLAGGRSNEQF
- TRBV11-2 - ASSLQGLSGQY
TRBD2 TRBV5-6 - ASSRGLAGGPYTQY
- TRBV9 - ASSGTSRDTQY
TRBD1 TRBV5-1 - ASSLTGGHQPQH
- TRBV9 - ASSASRGETQY
- TRBV5-1 - ASSLAVSGDPYEQY
TRBD2 TRBV9 - ASSVALAGPGELF
- TRBV5-1 - ASSSPTLGQWRELF
TRBD2 TRBV5-1 - ASSFGPGLAQETQY
- TRBV7-7 - ASSPKLSSYNEQF
TRBD1 TRBV9 - ASSVHQRDRVPGTGPNTEAF
- TRBV4-2 - ASSQELQGHTIY